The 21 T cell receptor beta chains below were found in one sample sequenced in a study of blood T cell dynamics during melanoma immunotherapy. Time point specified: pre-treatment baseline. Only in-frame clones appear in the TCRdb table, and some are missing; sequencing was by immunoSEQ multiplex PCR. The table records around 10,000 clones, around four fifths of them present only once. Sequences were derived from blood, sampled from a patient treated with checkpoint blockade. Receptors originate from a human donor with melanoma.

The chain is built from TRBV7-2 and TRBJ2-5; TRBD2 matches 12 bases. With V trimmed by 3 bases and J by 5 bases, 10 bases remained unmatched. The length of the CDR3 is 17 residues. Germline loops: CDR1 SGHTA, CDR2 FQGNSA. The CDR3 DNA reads TGTGCCAGCAGCTTTTGGCTAGCGGGGGGGCCGGGGGAGACCCAGTACTTC. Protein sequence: CASSFWLAGGPGETQYF.

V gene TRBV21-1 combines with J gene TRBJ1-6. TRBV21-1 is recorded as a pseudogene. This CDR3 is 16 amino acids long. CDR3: CASSDYNGPSNSPLHF. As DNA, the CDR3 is TGTGCCAGCAGTGACTACAATGGACCCTCTAATTCACCCCTCCACTTT.

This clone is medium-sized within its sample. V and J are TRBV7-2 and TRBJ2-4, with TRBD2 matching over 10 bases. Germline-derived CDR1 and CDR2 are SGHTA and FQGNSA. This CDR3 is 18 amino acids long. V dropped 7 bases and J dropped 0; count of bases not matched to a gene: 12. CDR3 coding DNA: TGTGCCAGCACCTCCCAGGGTAGCGGGGGGTTAGCCAAAAACATTCAGTACTTC. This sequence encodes CASTSQGSGGLAKNIQYF.

This CDR3 is CASSLKVATDTQYF. CDR3 sequence (DNA): TGTGCCAGCAGCTTAAAGGTAGCCACAGATACGCAGTATTTT. V usage is TRBV11-1 and J usage is TRBJ2-3; the D is unclear. This CDR3 comprises 14 residues. Germline CDR1 SGHAT, CDR2 FQDESV (reference sequence). Trimming left V 2 bases short and J 2 bases short, with 8 bases between.

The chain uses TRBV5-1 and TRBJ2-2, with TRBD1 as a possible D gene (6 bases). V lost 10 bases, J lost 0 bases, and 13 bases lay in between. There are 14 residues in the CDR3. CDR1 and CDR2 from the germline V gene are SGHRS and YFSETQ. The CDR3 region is CACNRVSNTGELFF. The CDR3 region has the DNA TGCGCCTGCAACAGGGTGTCGAACACCGGGGAGCTGTTTTTT.

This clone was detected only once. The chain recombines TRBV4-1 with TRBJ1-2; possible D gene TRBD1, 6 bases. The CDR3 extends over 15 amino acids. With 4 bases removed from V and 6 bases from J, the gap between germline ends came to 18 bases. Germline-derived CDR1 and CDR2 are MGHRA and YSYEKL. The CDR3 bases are TGCGCCAGCAGCCGTATCAGCGGGGGGCTCAATGGCTACACCTTC. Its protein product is CASSRISGGLNGYTF.

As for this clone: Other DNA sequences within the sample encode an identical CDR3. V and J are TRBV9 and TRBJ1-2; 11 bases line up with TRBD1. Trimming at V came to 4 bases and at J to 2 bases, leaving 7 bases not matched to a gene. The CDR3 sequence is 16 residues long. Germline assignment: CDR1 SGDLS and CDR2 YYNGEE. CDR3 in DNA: TGTGCCAGCAGCCCAACGGACAGGGGGCTGAACTATGGCTACACCTTC. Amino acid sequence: CASSPTDRGLNYGYTF.

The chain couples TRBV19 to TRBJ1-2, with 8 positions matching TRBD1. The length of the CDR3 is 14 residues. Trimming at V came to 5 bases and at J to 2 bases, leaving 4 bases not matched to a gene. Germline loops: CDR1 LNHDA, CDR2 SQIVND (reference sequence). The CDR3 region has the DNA TGTGCCAGTAGTTCGGACAGGGAGAACTATGGCTACACCTTC. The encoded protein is CASSSDRENYGYTF.

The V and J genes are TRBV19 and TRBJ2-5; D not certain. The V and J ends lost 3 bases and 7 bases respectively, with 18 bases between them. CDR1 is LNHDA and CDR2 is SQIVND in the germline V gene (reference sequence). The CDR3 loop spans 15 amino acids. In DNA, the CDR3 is TGTGCCAGTAGTATTCGGCTGGGCTCGCCGGGGACCCAGTACTTC. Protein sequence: CASSIRLGSPGTQYF.

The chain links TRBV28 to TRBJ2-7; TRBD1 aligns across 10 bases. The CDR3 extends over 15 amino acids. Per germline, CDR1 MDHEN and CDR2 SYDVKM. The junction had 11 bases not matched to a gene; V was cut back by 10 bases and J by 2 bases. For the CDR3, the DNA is TGTGCCACCGCGACGGACAGGGGGGTCCCCTACGAGCAGTACTTC. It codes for CATATDRGVPYEQYF.

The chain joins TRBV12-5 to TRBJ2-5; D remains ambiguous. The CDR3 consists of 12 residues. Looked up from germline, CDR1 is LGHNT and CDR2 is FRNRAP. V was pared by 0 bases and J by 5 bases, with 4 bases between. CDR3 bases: TGTGCTAGTGGTTTGGTAGAGGAGACCCAGTACTTC. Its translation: CASGLVEETQYF.

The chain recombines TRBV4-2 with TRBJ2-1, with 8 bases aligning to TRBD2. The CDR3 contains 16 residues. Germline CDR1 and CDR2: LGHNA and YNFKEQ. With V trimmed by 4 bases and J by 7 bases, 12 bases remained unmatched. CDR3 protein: CASSPESSGARNEQFF. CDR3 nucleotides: TGTGCCAGCAGCCCGGAGAGTAGCGGGGCCAGAAATGAGCAGTTCTTC.

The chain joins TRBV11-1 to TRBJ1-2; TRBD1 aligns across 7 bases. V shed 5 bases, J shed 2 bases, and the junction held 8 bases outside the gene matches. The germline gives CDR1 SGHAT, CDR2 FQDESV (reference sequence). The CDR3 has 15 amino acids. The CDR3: CASSPFPGGNYGYTF. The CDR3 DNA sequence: TGTGCCAGCAGCCCATTCCCAGGGGGAAACTATGGCTACACCTTC.

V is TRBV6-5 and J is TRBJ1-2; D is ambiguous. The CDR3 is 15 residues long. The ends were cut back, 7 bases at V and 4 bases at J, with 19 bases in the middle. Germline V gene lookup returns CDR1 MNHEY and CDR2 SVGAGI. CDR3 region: CASINPGLRTYGYTF. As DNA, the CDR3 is TGTGCCAGCATCAACCCGGGCCTTAGGACCTATGGCTACACCTTC.

CDR3 residues: CASSPSNRGEKLFF. CDR3 bases: TGTGCCAGCAGCCCGTCTAACAGGGGGGAAAAACTGTTTTTT. J is TRBJ1-4 and V is TRBV14, with TRBD1 identical over 8 bases. The germline V gene encodes CDR1 SGHDN and CDR2 FVKESK. This CDR3 comprises 14 residues. J was trimmed by 8 bases and V by 4 bases; bases with no gene match: 6.

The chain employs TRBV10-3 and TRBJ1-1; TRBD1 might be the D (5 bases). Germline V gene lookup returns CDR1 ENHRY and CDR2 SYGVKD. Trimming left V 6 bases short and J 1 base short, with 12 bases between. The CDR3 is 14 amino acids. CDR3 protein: CAIRLAGTNTEAFF. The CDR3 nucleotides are TGTGCCATCAGGCTCGCAGGGACGAACACTGAAGCTTTCTTT.

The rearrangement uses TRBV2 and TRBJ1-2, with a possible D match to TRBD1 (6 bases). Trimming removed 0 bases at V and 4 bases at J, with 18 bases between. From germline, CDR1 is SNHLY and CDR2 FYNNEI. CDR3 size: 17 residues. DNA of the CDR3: TGTGCCAGCAGTGAAGCGGAATTGGGGGGGCAGGGCTATGGCTACACCTTC. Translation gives CASSEAELGGQGYGYTF.

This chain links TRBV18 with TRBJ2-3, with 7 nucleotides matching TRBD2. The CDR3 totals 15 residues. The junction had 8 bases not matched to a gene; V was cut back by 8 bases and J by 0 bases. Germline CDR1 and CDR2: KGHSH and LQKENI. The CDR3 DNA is TGTGCCAGCGACGCCGCGGGGGATAGCACAGATACGCAGTATTTT. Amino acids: CASDAAGDSTDTQYF.

Here the CDR3 reads CASSPSATGYGYTF. The CDR3 region has the DNA TGTGCCAGCAGCCCCAGTGCGACCGGCTATGGCTACACCTTC. The V and J genes are TRBV5-4 and TRBJ1-2; D unresolved. Trimming removed 4 bases from V and 4 bases from J, with 14 bases in between. The CDR3 covers 14 residues. CDR1 SGHNT and CDR2 YYREEE come from the germline V gene (reference sequence).

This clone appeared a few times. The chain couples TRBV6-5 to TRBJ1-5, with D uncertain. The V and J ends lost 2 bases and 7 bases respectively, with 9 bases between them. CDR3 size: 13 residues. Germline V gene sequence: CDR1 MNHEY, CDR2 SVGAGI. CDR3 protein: CASSYGSAQPQHF. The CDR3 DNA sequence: TGTGCCAGCAGTTACGGTTCTGCGCAGCCCCAGCATTTT.

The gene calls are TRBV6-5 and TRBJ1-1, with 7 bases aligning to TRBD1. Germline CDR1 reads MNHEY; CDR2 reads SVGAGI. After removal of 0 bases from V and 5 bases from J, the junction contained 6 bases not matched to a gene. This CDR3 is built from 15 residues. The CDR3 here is CASSYSKTGATEAFF. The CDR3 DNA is TGTGCCAGCAGTTACTCGAAAACAGGGGCGACTGAAGCTTTCTTT.